This record concerns one T cell receptor (beta chain) sequence. All enrollees were roughly 18 to 90 years old and from fewer than 30 US areas. Cohorts were based on clinical histories the participants reported. The data originate from a study of blood T cell repertoires in COVID-19. Study background: Whether acute or convalescent, the COVID-19 samples came from the United States, Italy and Spain.

Germline V gene lookup returns CDR1 MNHEY and CDR2 SMNVEV (reference sequence). V was shortened by 3 bases and J by 8 bases, with 14 bases between the two germline ends. The CDR3 runs 15 residues. Authors' analysis steps: Nucleated cell counts were estimated from reference gene primer amplification. Method: immunoSEQ multiplex PCR; TCRdb's copy keeps in-frame clones and lacks some. V and J calls and clone size are as listed in that table; D and trimming were resolved from the DNA. The sample contains around 180,000 clones, roughly 89% of which appear only once. Sequenced: PBMCs or T cells enriched from blood (not recorded which). The TCR comes from a woman aged 40 to 50 with acute COVID-19. J is TRBJ1-6 and V is TRBV27, with D unresolved. The DNA of the CDR3 is TGTGCCAGCAGTTTTACCACATCCCTAGATTCACCCCTCCACTTT. Protein sequence: CASSFTTSLDSPLHF.